This T cell receptor (beta chain) was obtained from a study of a mutant IDH1 vaccine in newly diagnosed glioma. The wider study: Onset of vaccination occurred 4-6 weeks following radiotherapy alone, or with temozolomide cycles. Previous care, which was radiotherapy, temozolomide, or both, most often involved both.

Time point: week 23, last vaccination. Each dose of the vaccine consisted of 300 ug of mutant IDH1 20-mer peptide, with topical imiquimod. New WHO grade 3 or 4 IDH1-mutant, ATRX-lost astrocytomas were present in all donors. Measured with immunoSEQ multiplex PCR; TCRdb has only the in-frame clones, and not every one. The sample has about 40,000 clones; about 76% are singletons. General study results and limits: Vaccine-induced immune responses were detected in 85% to 95% of patients.

Concerning this clone itself: Its antigen is not known.

The CDR3 consists of 15 residues. The V segment lost 6 bases and the J segment 4 bases; nucleotides outside the gene matches: 9. CDR1 is SNHLY, CDR2 FYNNEI, per germline. This clonotype was obtained from a man aged 50 to 59 with glioma. The chain uses TRBV2 and TRBJ1-2, with 9 bases fitting TRBD1. The starting material was PBMCs, obtained from a glioma patient whose treatment included an IDH1 peptide vaccine. The CDR3, as DNA: TGTGCCAGCAGCCAGGGACAGGGAGCCTCCTATGGCTACACCTTC. Amino acids: CASSQGQGASYGYTF.